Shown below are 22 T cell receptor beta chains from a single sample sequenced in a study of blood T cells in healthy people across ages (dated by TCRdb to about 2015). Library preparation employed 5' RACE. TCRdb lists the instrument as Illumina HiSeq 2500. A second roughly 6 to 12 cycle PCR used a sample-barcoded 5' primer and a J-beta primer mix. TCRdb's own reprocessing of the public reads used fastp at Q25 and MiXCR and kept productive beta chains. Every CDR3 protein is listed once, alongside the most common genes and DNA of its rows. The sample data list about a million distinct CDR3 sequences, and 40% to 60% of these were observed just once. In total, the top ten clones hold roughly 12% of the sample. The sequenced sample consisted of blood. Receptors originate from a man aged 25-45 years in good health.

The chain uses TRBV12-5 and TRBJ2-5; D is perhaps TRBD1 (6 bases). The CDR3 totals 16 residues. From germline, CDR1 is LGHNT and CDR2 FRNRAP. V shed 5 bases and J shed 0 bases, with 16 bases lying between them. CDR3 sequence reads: CASGPDRNLYQETQYF. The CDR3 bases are TGTGCTAGTGGTCCAGACAGGAATTTGTACCAAGAGACCCAGTACTTC.

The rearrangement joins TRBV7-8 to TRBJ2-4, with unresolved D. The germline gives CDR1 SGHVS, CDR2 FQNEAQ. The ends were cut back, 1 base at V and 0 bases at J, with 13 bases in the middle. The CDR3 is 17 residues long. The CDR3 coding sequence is TGTGCCAGCAGCTTAGAGGTCAAGTCCGGAGCCAAAAACATTCAGTACTTC. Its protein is CASSLEVKSGAKNIQYF.

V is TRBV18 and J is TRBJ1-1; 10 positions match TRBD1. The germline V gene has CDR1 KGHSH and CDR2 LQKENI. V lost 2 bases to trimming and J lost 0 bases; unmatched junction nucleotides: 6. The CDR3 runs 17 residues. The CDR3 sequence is CASSPFSGQGMNTEAFF. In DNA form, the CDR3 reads TGTGCCAGCTCACCATTCTCGGGACAGGGGATGAACACTGAAGCTTTCTTT.

The CDR3 nucleotides read TGTGCCAGCAGCCGGGACAGGGTACCACCCTACGAGCAGTACTTC. Its protein product is CASSRDRVPPYEQYF. V usage is TRBV27 and J usage is TRBJ2-7; 9 nucleotides align to TRBD1. The CDR3 sequence is 15 residues long. Unmatched junction bases numbered 8, after V lost 6 bases and J lost 2 bases. Germline lookup yields CDR1 MNHEY and CDR2 SMNVEV (reference sequence).

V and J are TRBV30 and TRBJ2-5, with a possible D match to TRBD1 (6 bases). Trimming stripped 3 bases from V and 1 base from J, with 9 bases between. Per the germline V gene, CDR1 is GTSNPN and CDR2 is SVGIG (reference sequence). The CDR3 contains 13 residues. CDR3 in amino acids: CAWSRDTQETQYF. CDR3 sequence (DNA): TGTGCCTGGAGCCGGGACACCCAAGAGACCCAGTACTTC.

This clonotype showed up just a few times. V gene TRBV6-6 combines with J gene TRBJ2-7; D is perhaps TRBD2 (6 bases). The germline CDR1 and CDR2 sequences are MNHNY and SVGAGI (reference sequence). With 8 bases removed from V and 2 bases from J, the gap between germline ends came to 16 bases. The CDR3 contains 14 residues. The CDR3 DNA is TGTGCCAGCCGTAGCCGGGGAGGTACCTACGAGCAGTACTTC. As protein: CASRSRGGTYEQYF.

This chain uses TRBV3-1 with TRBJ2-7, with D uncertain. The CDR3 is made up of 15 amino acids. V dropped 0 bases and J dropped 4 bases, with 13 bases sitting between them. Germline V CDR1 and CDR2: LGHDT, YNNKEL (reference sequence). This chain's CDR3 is CASSQDRGPQYEQYF. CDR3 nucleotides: TGTGCCAGCAGCCAAGATCGTGGGCCTCAATACGAGCAGTACTTC.

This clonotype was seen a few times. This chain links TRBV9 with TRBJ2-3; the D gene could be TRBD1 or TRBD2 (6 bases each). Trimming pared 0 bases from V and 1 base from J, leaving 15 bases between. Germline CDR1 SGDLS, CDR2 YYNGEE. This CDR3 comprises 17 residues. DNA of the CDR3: TGTGCCAGCAGCGTAGGAAGGTGGGGGGCCCGCACAGATACGCAGTATTTT. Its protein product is CASSVGRWGARTDTQYF.

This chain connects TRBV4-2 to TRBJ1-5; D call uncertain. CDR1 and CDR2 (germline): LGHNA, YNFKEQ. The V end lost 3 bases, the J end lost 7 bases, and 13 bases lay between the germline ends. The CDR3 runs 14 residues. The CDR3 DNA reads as TGTGCCAGCAGCCACGACTTAGAGGGCCAGCCCCAGCATTTT. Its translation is CASSHDLEGQPQHF.

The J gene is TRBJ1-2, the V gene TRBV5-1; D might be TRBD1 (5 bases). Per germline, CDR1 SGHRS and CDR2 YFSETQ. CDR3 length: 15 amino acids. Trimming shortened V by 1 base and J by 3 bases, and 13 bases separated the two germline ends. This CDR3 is CASSLRVGRDYGYTF. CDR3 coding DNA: TGCGCCAGCAGCTTGCGTGTGGGGCGAGACTATGGCTACACCTTC.

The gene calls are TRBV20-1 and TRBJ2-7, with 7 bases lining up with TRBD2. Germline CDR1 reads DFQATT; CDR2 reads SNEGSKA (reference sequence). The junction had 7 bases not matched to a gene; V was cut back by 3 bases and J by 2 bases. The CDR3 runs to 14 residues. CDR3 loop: CSASRTRGPYEQYF. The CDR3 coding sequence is TGCAGTGCTAGTCGGACTAGAGGTCCCTACGAGCAGTACTTC.

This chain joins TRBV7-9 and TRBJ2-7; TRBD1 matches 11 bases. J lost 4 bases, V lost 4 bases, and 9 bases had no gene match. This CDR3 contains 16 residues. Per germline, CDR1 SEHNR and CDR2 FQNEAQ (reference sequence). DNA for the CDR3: TGTGCCAGCAGCTCGCGGGGGACAGGGGGTTATTACGAGCAGTACTTC. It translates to CASSSRGTGGYYEQYF.

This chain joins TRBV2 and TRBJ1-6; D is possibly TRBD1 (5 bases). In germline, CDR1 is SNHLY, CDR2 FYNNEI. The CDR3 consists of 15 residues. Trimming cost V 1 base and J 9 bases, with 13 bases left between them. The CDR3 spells CASSEERGDSSPLHF. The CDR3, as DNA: TGTGCCAGCAGTGAAGAGCGAGGGGATAGTTCACCCCTCCACTTT.

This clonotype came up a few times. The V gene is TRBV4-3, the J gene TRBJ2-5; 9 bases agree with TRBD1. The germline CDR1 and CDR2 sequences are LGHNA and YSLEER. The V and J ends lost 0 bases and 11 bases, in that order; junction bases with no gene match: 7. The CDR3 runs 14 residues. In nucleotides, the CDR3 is TGCGCCAGCAGCCAAGATCGGACAGGGGTTGAGCAGTACTTC. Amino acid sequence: CASSQDRTGVEQYF.

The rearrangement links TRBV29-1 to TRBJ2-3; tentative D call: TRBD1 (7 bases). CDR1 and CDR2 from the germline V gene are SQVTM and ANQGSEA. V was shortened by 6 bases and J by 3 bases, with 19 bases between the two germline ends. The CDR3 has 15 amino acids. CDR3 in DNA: TGCAGCGTCCGACGGGACAGCGGGCTGACAGATACGCAGTATTTT. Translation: CSVRRDSGLTDTQYF.

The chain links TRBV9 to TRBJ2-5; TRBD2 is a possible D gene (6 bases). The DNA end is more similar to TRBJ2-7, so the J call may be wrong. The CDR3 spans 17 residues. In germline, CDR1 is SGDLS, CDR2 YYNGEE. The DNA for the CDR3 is TGTGCCAGCAGCGTAGATGGAGGGCTAATCCCTAAGGACGAGCAGTACTTC. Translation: CASSVDGGLIPKDEQYF.

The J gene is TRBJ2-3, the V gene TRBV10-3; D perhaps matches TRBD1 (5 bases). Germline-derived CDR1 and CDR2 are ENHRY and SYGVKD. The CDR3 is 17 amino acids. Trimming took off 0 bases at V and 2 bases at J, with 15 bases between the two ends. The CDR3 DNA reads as TGTGCCATCAGTGAGTCGATGGACAAGGGCTACACAGATACGCAGTATTTT. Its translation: CAISESMDKGYTDTQYF.

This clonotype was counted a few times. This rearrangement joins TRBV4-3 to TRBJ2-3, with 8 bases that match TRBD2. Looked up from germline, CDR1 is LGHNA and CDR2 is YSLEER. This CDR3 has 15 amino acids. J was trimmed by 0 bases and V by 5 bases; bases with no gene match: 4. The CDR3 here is CASSVAGFSTDTQYF. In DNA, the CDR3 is TGCGCCAGCAGCGTAGCGGGGTTCAGCACAGATACGCAGTATTTT.

The CDR3 DNA sequence: TGTGCCAGCAGCCAAGAGAGGACTAGCGGCTCCTACAATGAGCAGTTCTTC. Residues: CASSQERTSGSYNEQFF. The chain uses TRBV3-1 and TRBJ2-1, with 10 bases identical to TRBD2. The CDR3 sequence is 17 residues long. CDR1 LGHDT and CDR2 YNNKEL come from the germline V gene (reference sequence). J was trimmed by 0 bases and V by 0 bases; bases with no gene match: 2.

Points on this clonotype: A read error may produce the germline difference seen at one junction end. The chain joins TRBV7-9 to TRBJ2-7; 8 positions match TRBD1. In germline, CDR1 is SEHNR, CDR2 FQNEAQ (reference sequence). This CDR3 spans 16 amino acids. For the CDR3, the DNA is TGTGCCAGCAGCGAGATTTGGACAGGGACCACCTACGGGCAGTACTTC. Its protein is CASSEIWTGTTYGQYF.

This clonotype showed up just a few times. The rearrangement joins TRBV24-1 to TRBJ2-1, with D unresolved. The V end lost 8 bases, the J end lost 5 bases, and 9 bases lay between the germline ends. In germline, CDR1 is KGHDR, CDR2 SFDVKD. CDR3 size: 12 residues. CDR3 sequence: CATTQSDNEQFF. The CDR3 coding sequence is TGTGCCACCACCCAGTCGGACAATGAGCAGTTCTTC.

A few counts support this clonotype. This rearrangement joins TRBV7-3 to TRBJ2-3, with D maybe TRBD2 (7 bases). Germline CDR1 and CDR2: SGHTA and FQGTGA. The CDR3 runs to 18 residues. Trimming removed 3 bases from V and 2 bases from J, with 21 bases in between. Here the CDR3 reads CASSLSGGALPDTDTQYF. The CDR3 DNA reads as TGTGCCAGCAGCTTGTCGGGGGGCGCCCTCCCGGACACAGATACGCAGTATTTT.